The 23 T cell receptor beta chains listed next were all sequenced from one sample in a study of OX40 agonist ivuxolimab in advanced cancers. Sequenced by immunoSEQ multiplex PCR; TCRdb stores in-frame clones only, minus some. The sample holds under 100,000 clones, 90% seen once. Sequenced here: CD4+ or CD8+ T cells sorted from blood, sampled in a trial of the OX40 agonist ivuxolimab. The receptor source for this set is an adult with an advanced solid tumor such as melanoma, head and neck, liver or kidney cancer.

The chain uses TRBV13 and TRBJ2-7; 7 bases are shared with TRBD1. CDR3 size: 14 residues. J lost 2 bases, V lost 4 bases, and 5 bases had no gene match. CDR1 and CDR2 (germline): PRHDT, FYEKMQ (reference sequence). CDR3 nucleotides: TGTGCCAGCAGCTCCTCAGGGGGACCCTACGAGCAGTACTTC. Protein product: CASSSSGGPYEQYF.

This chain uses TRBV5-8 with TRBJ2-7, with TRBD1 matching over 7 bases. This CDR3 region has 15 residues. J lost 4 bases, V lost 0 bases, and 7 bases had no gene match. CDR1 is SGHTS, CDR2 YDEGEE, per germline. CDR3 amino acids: CASSLGQGGIYEQYF. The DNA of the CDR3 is TGTGCCAGCAGCTTGGGACAGGGTGGTATATACGAGCAGTACTTC.

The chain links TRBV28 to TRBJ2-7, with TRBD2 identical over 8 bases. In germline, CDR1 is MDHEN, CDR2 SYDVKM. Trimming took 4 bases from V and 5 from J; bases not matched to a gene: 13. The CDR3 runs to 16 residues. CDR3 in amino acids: CASSSSGLGAGDEQYF. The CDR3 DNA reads TGTGCCAGCAGTTCCTCGGGACTAGGTGCTGGGGACGAGCAGTACTTC.

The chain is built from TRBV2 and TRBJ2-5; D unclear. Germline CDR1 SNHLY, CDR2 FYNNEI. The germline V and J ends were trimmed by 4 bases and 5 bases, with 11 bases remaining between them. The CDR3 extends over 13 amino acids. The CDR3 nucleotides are TGTGCCAGCAGTGGACTTATGGCCGAGACCCAGTACTTC. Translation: CASSGLMAETQYF.

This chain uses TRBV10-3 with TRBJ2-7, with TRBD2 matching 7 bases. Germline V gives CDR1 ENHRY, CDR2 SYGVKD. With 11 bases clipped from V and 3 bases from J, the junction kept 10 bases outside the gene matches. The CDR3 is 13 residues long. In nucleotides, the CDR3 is TGTGCCTGCGGGGGAAGCTCACTCTACGAGCAGTACTTC. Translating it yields CACGGSSLYEQYF.

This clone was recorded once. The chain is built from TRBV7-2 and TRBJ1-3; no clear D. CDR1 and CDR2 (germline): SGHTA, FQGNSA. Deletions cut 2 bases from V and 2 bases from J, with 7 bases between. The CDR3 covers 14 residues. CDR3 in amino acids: CASSLSAAGNTIYF. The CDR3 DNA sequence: TGTGCCAGCAGCTTATCGGCAGCTGGAAACACCATATATTTT.

CDR3 loop: CASSKRGSTDTQYF. In DNA, the CDR3 is TGTGCCAGTAGTAAGCGGGGCAGCACAGATACGCAGTATTTT. The chain uses TRBV19 and TRBJ2-3; TRBD2 aligns across 7 bases. The J segment lost 0 bases and the V segment lost 4 bases, leaving 1 base of the junction unmatched. The germline V gene has CDR1 LNHDA and CDR2 SQIVND (reference sequence). CDR3 length: 14 amino acids.

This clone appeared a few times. CDR3 residues: CASSIARTSGRLYEQYF. CDR3 DNA: TGTGCCAGTAGTATAGCCCGAACTAGCGGGAGACTCTACGAGCAGTACTTC. This chain links TRBV19 with TRBJ2-7; TRBD2 agrees at 11 bases. Germline loops: CDR1 LNHDA, CDR2 SQIVND (reference sequence). The ends lost 1 base at V and 3 bases at J; junction bases unmatched: 8. The CDR3 consists of 17 residues. Full variable domain (outside the CDR3, taken from reference TRBV19 and TRBJ2-7): DGGITQSPKYLFRKEGQNVTLSCEQNLNHDAMYWYRQDPGQGLRLIYYSQIVNDFQKGDIAEGYSVSREKKESFPLTVTSAQKNPTAFYLCASSIARTSGRLYEQYFGPGTRLTVT.

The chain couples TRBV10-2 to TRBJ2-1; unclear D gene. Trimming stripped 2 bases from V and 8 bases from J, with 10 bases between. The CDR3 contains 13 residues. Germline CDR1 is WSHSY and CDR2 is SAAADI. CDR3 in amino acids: CASSEIPRDEQFF. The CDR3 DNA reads TGCGCCAGCAGTGAGATCCCTCGGGATGAGCAGTTCTTC.

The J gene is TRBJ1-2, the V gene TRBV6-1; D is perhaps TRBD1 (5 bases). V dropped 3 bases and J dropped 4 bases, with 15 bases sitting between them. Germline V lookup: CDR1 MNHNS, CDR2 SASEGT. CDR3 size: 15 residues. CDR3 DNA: TGTGCCAGCAGTGATGCCGGGGGAGGGAGCTATGGCTACACCTTC. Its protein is CASSDAGGGSYGYTF.

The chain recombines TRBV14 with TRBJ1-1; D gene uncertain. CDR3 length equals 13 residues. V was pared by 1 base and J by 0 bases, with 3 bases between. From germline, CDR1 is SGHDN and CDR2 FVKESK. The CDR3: CASSQGMNTEAFF. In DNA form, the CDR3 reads TGTGCCAGCAGCCAAGGAATGAACACTGAAGCTTTCTTT.

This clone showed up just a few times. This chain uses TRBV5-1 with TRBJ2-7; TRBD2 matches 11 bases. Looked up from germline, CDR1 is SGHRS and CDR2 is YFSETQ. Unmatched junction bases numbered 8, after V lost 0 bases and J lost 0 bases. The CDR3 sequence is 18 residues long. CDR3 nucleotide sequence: TGCGCCAGCAGCTTGGAGACTAGCGGGGCTCGGAGCTCCTACGAGCAGTACTTC. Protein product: CASSLETSGARSSYEQYF.

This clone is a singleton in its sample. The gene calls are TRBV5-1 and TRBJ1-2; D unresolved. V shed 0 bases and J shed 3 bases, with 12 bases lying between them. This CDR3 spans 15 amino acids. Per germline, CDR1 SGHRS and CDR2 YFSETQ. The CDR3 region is CASSLAARTDYGYTF. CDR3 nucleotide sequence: TGCGCCAGCAGCTTGGCCGCTCGGACGGACTATGGCTACACCTTC.

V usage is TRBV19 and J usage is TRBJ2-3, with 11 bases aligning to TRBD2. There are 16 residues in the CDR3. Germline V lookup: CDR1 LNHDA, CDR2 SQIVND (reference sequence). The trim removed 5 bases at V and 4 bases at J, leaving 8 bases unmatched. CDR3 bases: TGTGCCAGTAGTTCCCGACTAGCGGGACTGGCAGATACGCAGTATTTT. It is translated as CASSSRLAGLADTQYF.

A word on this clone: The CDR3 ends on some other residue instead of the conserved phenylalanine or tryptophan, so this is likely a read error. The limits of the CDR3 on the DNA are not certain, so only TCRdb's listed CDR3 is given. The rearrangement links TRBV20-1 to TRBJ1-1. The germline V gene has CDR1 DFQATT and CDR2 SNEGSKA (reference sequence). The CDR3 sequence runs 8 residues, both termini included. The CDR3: CSTKLRGP.

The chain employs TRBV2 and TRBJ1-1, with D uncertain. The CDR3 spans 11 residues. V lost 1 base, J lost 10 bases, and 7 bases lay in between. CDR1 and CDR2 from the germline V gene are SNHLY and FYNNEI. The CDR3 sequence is CASSEVVVAFF. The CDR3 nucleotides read TGTGCCAGCAGTGAAGTGGTTGTAGCTTTCTTT.

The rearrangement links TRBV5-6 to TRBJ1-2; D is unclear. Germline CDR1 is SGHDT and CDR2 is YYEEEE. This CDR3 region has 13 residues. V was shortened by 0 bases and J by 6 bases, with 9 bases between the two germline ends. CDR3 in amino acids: CASSLVTADGYTF. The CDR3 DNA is TGTGCCAGCAGCTTGGTCACGGCGGATGGCTACACCTTC.

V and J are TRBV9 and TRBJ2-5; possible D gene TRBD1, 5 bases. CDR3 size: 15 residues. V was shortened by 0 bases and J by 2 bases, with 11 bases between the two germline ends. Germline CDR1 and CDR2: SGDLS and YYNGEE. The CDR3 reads CASSVGGRDQETQYF. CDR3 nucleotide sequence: TGTGCCAGCAGCGTAGGTGGCAGGGATCAAGAGACCCAGTACTTC.

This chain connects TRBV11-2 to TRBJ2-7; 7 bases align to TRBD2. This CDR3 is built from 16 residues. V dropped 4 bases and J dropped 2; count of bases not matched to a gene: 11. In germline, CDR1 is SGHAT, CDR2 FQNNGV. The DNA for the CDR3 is TGTGCCAGCAGCTCCCTCCTGGGAGGGAGGGCCTACGAGCAGTACTTC. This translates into CASSSLLGGRAYEQYF.

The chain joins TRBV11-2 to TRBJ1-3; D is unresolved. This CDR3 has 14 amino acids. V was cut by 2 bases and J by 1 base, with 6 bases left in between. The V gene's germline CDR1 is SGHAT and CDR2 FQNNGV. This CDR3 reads CASSLIASGNTIYF. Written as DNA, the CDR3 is TGTGCCAGCAGCTTAATCGCTTCTGGAAACACCATATATTTT.

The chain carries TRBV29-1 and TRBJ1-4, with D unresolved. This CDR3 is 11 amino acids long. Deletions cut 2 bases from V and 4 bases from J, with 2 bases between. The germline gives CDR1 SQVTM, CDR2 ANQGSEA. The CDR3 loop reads CSVERNEKLFF. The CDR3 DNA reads TGCAGCGTTGAACGTAATGAAAAACTGTTTTTT.

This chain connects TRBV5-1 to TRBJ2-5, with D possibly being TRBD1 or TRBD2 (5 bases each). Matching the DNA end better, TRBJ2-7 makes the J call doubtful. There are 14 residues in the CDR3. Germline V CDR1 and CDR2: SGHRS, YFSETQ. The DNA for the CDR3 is TGCGCCAGCAGCACTGACAGACTAACACACGAGCAGTACTTC. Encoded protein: CASSTDRLTHEQYF.

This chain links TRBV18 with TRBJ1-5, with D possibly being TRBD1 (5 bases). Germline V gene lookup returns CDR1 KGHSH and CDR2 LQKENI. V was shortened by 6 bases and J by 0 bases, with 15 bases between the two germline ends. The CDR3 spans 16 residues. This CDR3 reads CASSQVGGYSNQPQHF. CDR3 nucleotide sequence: TGTGCCAGCTCTCAGGTGGGGGGTTATAGCAATCAGCCCCAGCATTTT.